What follows are 29 T cell receptor beta chains derived from one specimen sequenced in a study of technical replicates of blood from a handful of donors. Sequencing used immunoSEQ multiplex PCR; TCRdb keeps in-frame clones, though not all of them. The table lists some 74,000 clones, roughly 96% of them singletons. The sequencing input was T cells isolated from PBMCs. These receptors were taken from a human donor in good health.

The rearrangement joins TRBV5-8 to TRBJ1-1; D is undetermined. The germline gives CDR1 SGHTS, CDR2 YDEGEE. The CDR3 is 13 residues long. Trimming took off 1 base at V and 4 bases at J, with 8 bases between the two ends. This CDR3 reads CASSLYRVTEAFF. The CDR3 region has the DNA TGTGCCAGCAGCTTGTACCGGGTCACTGAAGCTTTCTTT.

The chain combines TRBV6-1 with TRBJ2-5; 10 nucleotides agree with TRBD2. Unmatched junction bases numbered 10, after V lost 7 bases and J lost 5 bases. Germline CDR1 is MNHNS and CDR2 is SASEGT. The CDR3 is 15 amino acids. CDR3 region: CASTGTSAPRETQYF. CDR3 DNA: TGTGCCAGCACCGGGACTAGCGCGCCCCGGGAGACCCAGTACTTC.

The chain joins TRBV7-9 to TRBJ2-4; TRBD1 agrees at 8 bases. The CDR3 has 16 amino acids. Trimming at V came to 3 bases and at J to 7 bases, leaving 11 bases not matched to a gene. CDR1 and CDR2 (germline): SEHNR, FQNEAQ (reference sequence). The CDR3 region is CASSLPPGGNANIQYF. The CDR3 coding sequence is TGTGCCAGCAGCTTGCCCCCAGGGGGCAATGCGAACATTCAGTACTTC. Full variable domain (outside the CDR3, taken from reference TRBV7-9 and TRBJ2-4): DTGVSQNPRHKITKRGQNVTFRCDPISEHNRLYWYRQTLGQGPEFLTYFQNEAQLEKSRLLSDRFSAERPKGSFSTLEIQRTEQGDSAMYLCASSLPPGGNANIQYFGAGTRLSVL.

V is TRBV2 and J is TRBJ2-1; D gene uncertain. V shed 0 bases and J shed 6 bases, with 12 bases lying between them. This CDR3 is built from 15 residues. Looked up from germline, CDR1 is SNHLY and CDR2 is FYNNEI. In nucleotides, the CDR3 is TGTGCCAGCAGTGAAGCGAGAGTCCTTCGCAATGAGCAGTTCTTC. Its protein product is CASSEARVLRNEQFF.

The chain combines TRBV5-8 with TRBJ2-3; the D is unclear. CDR1 is SGHTS, CDR2 YDEGEE, per germline. V was pared by 1 base and J by 2 bases, with 2 bases between. The CDR3 consists of 12 residues. The CDR3 nucleotides read TGTGCCAGCAGCTTGTACACAGATACGCAGTATTTT. Its protein is CASSLYTDTQYF.

This chain connects TRBV6-5 to TRBJ1-2; maybe TRBD1 (5 bases). Germline V gene sequence: CDR1 MNHEY, CDR2 SVGAGI. The V end was cut by 6 bases, the J end by 9 bases, with 11 bases between. This CDR3 is 11 amino acids long. CDR3 residues: CASRRTSSYTF. CDR3 bases: TGTGCCAGCAGGAGGACAAGCAGCTACACCTTC.

The chain combines TRBV15 with TRBJ2-1, with TRBD2 as a possible D gene (6 bases). The CDR3 has 16 amino acids. Trimming cost V 0 bases and J 5 bases, with 14 bases left between them. CDR1 is LNHNV and CDR2 is YYDKDF in the germline V gene (reference sequence). The CDR3 DNA is TGTGCCACCAGCAGAGATCTGAGGACTACTAACAATGAGCAGTTCTTC. Its protein product is CATSRDLRTTNNEQFF.

The rearrangement uses TRBV6-1 and TRBJ1-5, with D unresolved. The ends were cut back, 2 bases at V and 4 bases at J, with 12 bases in the middle. The CDR3 sequence is 15 residues long. The germline V gene has CDR1 MNHNS and CDR2 SASEGT. The CDR3 loop is CASSELTRNNQPQHF. The CDR3 DNA reads TGTGCCAGCAGTGAATTGACAAGGAATAATCAGCCCCAGCATTTT.

This clone was seen once. The chain recombines TRBV7-2 with TRBJ2-3, with D perhaps TRBD2 (6 bases). The CDR3 has 16 amino acids. Germline CDR1 is SGHTA and CDR2 is FQGNSA. The V end was cut by 2 bases, the J end by 0 bases, with 12 bases between. The CDR3 reads CASSLLEGLSTDTQYF. CDR3 DNA sequence: TGTGCCAGCAGCTTATTGGAGGGACTGAGCACAGATACGCAGTATTTT. Drawing the rest from reference TRBV7-2 and TRBJ2-3, the complete variable domain is GAGVSQSPSNKVTEKGKDVELRCDPISGHTALYWYRQSLGQGLEFLIYFQGNSAPDKSGLPSDRFSAERTGGSVSTLTIQRTQQEDSAVYLCASSLLEGLSTDTQYFGPGTRLTVL.

The J gene is TRBJ2-2, the V gene TRBV23-1, with TRBD2 matching over 12 bases. TRBV23-1 is reported as an ORF; its role is uncertain. There are 17 residues in the CDR3. Trimming cost V 6 bases and J 4 bases; bases outside gene matches: 9. Here the CDR3 DNA reads TGCGCCAGCAGCCCGGGACTAGCGGGTAACCGCACCGGGGAGCTGTTTTTT. Translated, it gives CASSPGLAGNRTGELFF.

The rearrangement uses TRBV4-2 and TRBJ2-7, with D possibly being TRBD1 (6 bases). The CDR3 loop spans 16 amino acids. Germline values: CDR1 LGHNA, CDR2 YNFKEQ. V was trimmed by 0 bases and J by 5 bases, leaving 17 bases between them. CDR3 residues: CASSQDGQLPRDEQYF. The CDR3, as DNA: TGTGCCAGCAGCCAAGATGGACAGCTTCCTCGGGACGAGCAGTACTTC.

The chain has TRBV7-9 and TRBJ1-4; D unclear. Germline loops: CDR1 SEHNR, CDR2 FQNEAQ (reference sequence). This CDR3 has 12 amino acids. Trimming left V 6 bases short and J 5 bases short, with 7 bases between. DNA for the CDR3: TGTGCCAGCAGGTCTCTCAATGAAAAACTGTTTTTT. Amino acids: CASRSLNEKLFF.

J is TRBJ1-1 and V is TRBV6-6; a weak D match, TRBD1 (6 bases). The ends were cut back, 2 bases at V and 4 bases at J, with 17 bases in the middle. The CDR3 runs 16 residues. Per germline, CDR1 MNHNY and CDR2 SVGAGI (reference sequence). CDR3 amino acids: CASSYGYGRGVTEAFF. The CDR3 coding sequence is TGTGCCAGCAGTTACGGTTATGGCAGGGGTGTCACTGAAGCTTTCTTT.

CDR3 sequence reads: CASSFLTGSFGRELFF. As DNA, the CDR3 is TGTGCCAGCAGTTTCCTGACAGGGTCGTTCGGCCGGGAGCTGTTTTTT. The chain carries TRBV6-5 and TRBJ2-2; 7 bases are a match to TRBD1. The V segment lost 4 bases and the J segment 9 bases; nucleotides outside the gene matches: 14. The CDR3 length is 16 residues. Germline V gene data show CDR1 as MNHEY and CDR2 as SVGAGI.

This clone has only one observation. This chain connects TRBV5-1 to TRBJ1-1; no firm D call. The CDR3 is 15 amino acids. Germline CDR1 is SGHRS and CDR2 is YFSETQ. V was pared by 4 bases and J by 10 bases, with 23 bases between. The CDR3 nucleotides read TGCGCCAGCAGCCCCTCAACGGGGAGGCCTAGCTTAGCTTTCTTT. The encoded protein is CASSPSTGRPSLAFF.

Concerning this clone: An end of the junction differs from the germline gene, which may be a read error. The DNA of the CDR3 is TGCGCCAGCAGTTTGGCCCTCTCTAGCGCTCGGGAGAATGAGCAGTTCTTC. This sequence encodes CASSLALSSARENEQFF. V usage is TRBV5-1 and J usage is TRBJ2-1; a weak D match, TRBD2 (6 bases). Per the germline V gene, CDR1 is SGHRS and CDR2 is YFSETQ. This CDR3 is 17 amino acids long.

The chain combines TRBV2 with TRBJ2-3; 14 nucleotides agree with TRBD2. CDR3 size: 15 residues. Looked up from germline, CDR1 is SNHLY and CDR2 is FYNNEI. V lost 6 bases, J lost 8 bases, and 7 bases stayed unmatched. The CDR3 nucleotides read TGTGCCAGCAGGGGACTAGCGGGAGCCGCCGGTACGCAGTATTTT. Encoded protein: CASRGLAGAAGTQYF.

The J gene is TRBJ1-2, the V gene TRBV6-9; no firm D call. This CDR3 comprises 15 residues. Trimming removed 0 bases from V and 1 base from J, with 9 bases in between. CDR1 is MNHGY, CDR2 SVAAGI, per germline. The CDR3 bases are TGTGCCAGCAGTTATTCCCGGAGTGATAACTATGGCTACACCTTC. It is translated as CASSYSRSDNYGYTF.

The genes are TRBV9 and TRBJ2-2, with TRBD1 matching over 10 bases. With V trimmed by 3 bases and J by 5 bases, 7 bases remained unmatched. The CDR3 loop spans 16 amino acids. Germline CDR1 and CDR2: SGDLS and YYNGEE. The CDR3 loop reads CASSARTGGLTGELFF. CDR3 in DNA: TGTGCCAGCAGCGCCCGGACAGGGGGATTAACCGGGGAGCTGTTTTTT.

This clone occurred once. The V call is TRBV4-1, the J call TRBJ2-1; no clear D gene. The germline CDR1 and CDR2 sequences are MGHRA and YSYEKL. CDR3 length equals 13 residues. The germline V and J ends were trimmed by 3 bases and 3 bases, with 6 bases remaining between them. Written as DNA, the CDR3 is TGCGCCAGCAGCCACAATAGCTACAATGAGCAGTTCTTC. It yields the protein CASSHNSYNEQFF.

The CDR3 DNA follows: TGCGCCAGCAGCTTCGGTCCAGGGACAGGGGGGTACGAGCAGTACTTC. Translating gives CASSFGPGTGGYEQYF. The gene calls are TRBV5-1 and TRBJ2-7; 11 positions match TRBD1. The V gene end was trimmed by 2 bases and the J gene end by 4 bases; junction bases not matched to a gene: 8. Germline V gives CDR1 SGHRS, CDR2 YFSETQ. The CDR3 has 16 residues.

The V and J genes are TRBV10-3 and TRBJ2-2; TRBD2 is a possible D gene (5 bases). Germline CDR1 ENHRY, CDR2 SYGVKD. This CDR3 region has 14 residues. V lost 11 bases to trimming and J lost 4 bases, with 17 bases between them. The CDR3 DNA follows: TGTGCCGCTCGTCGGGATTTGGGCACCGGGGAGCTGTTTTTT. Encoded protein: CAARRDLGTGELFF.

This clone was recorded only once. The chain is built from TRBV11-2 and TRBJ2-1; D may be TRBD2 (5 bases). The V gene's germline CDR1 is SGHAT and CDR2 FQNNGV. There are 15 residues in the CDR3. Trimming removed 5 bases at V and 5 bases at J, with 16 bases between. CDR3 region: CASSPTTSGDNEQFF. In DNA form, the CDR3 reads TGTGCCAGCAGCCCCACCACTAGTGGGGACAATGAGCAGTTCTTC. Filled out from reference TRBV11-2 and TRBJ2-1, the complete variable domain reads EAGVAQSPRYKIIEKRQSVAFWCNPISGHATLYWYQQILGQGPKLLIQFQNNGVVDDSQLPKDRFSAERLKGVDSTLKIQPAKLEDSAVYLCASSPTTSGDNEQFFGPGTRLTVL.

In this sample, this clone turned up once. V usage is TRBV30 and J usage is TRBJ1-2; D is perhaps TRBD1 (6 bases). CDR1 is GTSNPN, CDR2 SVGIG, per germline (reference sequence). The V and J ends lost 8 bases and 6 bases respectively, with 16 bases between them. The CDR3 runs to 12 residues. This chain's CDR3 is CASDTGLDGYTF. CDR3 DNA sequence: TGTGCCAGCGACACAGGGCTGGATGGCTACACCTTC.

This sequence joins TRBV6-1 and TRBJ1-1, with unresolved D. CDR1 MNHNS and CDR2 SASEGT come from the germline V gene. With 10 bases removed from V and 10 bases from J, the gap between germline ends came to 22 bases. The CDR3 runs 13 residues. CDR3 loop: CATLALREKGAFF. The CDR3 DNA sequence: TGTGCCACCCTGGCCTTACGGGAGAAGGGAGCTTTCTTT.

The J gene is TRBJ1-6, the V gene TRBV27; 10 bases map to TRBD1. Germline CDR1 is MNHEY and CDR2 is SMNVEV (reference sequence). The CDR3 is 15 residues long. The V segment lost 4 bases and the J segment 10 bases; nucleotides outside the gene matches: 7. CDR3 sequence (DNA): TGTGCCAGCAGTTCGCCGACAGGGGGCCGGTCACCCCTCCACTTT. This codes for CASSSPTGGRSPLHF.

The chain's CDR3 is CASSLGAEQYF. CDR3 nucleotide sequence: TGTGCCAGCAGCTTGGGGGCAGAGCAGTACTTC. The rearrangement uses TRBV5-8 and TRBJ2-7; D remains unclear. Trimming removed 0 bases from V and 7 bases from J, with 5 bases in between. Germline CDR1 and CDR2: SGHTS and YDEGEE. The CDR3 totals 11 residues.

The rearrangement uses TRBV6-1 and TRBJ1-1; 11 nucleotides line up with TRBD1. Germline lookup yields CDR1 MNHNS and CDR2 SASEGT. Trimming cost V 10 bases and J 11 bases; bases outside gene matches: 12. CDR3 length equals 13 residues. The CDR3 DNA reads as TGTGCCAACCCGGGGACAGGGGGTGCCCGGGCTTTCTTT. Translation: CANPGTGGARAFF.

The chain joins TRBV7-3 to TRBJ2-3, with D possibly being TRBD2 (5 bases). Germline assignment: CDR1 SGHTA and CDR2 FQGTGA. CDR3 length equals 14 residues. The V and J ends lost 4 bases and 5 bases respectively, with 13 bases between them. CDR3 amino acids: CASSSPLRGDTQYF. The CDR3 region has the DNA TGTGCCAGCAGCTCTCCTCTACGGGGAGATACGCAGTATTTT.